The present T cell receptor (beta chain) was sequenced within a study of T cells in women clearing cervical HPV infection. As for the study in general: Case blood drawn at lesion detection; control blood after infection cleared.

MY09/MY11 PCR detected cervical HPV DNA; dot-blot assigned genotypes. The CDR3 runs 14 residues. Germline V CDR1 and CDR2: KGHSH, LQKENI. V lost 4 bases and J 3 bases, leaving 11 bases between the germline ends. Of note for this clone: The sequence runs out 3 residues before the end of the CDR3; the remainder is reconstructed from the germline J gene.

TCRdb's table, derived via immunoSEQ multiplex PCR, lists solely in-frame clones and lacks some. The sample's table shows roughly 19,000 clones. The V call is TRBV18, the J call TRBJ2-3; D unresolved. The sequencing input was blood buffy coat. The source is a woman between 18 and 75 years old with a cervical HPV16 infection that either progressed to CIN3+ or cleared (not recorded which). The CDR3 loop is CASSRLPRTDTQYF. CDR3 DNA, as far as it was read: TGTGCCAGCTCACGTCTCCCGCGGACAGATACG.